Shown below are 21 T cell receptor beta chains from a single sample sequenced in a study of T-cell reconstitution after alpha-beta-depleted transplantation in children. As it was prepared, the TCRbeta library received unique molecular identifiers. TCRdb ran MiXCR on the PCR reads and lists one entry per CDR3 protein. The repertoire has about 440,000 distinct CDR3 sequences, roughly 43% of them found once; the top ten carry 27%. The sample was PBMCs, taken before TCRalphabeta/CD19-depleted stem cell transplant. These receptors were taken from a girl aged 2-10 years with aplastic anemia, due to receive a stem cell transplant.

The chain recombines TRBV29-1 with TRBJ1-2, with D perhaps matching TRBD1 (6 bases). The CDR3 runs to 14 residues. CDR1 and CDR2 (germline): SQVTM, ANQGSEA. Trimming stripped 4 bases from V and 4 bases from J, with 16 bases between. The CDR3 spells CSVGSDSISYGYTF. The CDR3 DNA reads TGCAGCGTTGGCTCGGACAGTATAAGCTATGGCTACACCTTC. Filled out from reference TRBV29-1 and TRBJ1-2, the complete variable domain reads SAVISQKPSRDICQRGTSLTIQCQVDSQVTMMFWYRQQPGQSLTLIATANQGSEATYESGFVIDKFPISRPNLTFSTLTVSNMSPEDSSIYLCSVGSDSISYGYTFGSGTRLTVV.

This clonotype came up a few times. This chain connects TRBV29-1 to TRBJ2-7; D may be TRBD2 (5 bases). Germline V gene data show CDR1 as SQVTM and CDR2 as ANQGSEA. The CDR3 spans 11 residues. Trimming shortened V by 3 bases and J by 3 bases, and 6 bases separated the two germline ends. The CDR3 DNA sequence: TGCAGCGTTGACGGGGTCTACGAGCAGTACTTC. It encodes CSVDGVYEQYF.

This clonotype was counted only a few times. This rearrangement joins TRBV20-1 to TRBJ2-1; 10 bases map to TRBD1. Trimming took 6 bases from V and 9 from J; bases not matched to a gene: 8. Germline CDR1 DFQATT, CDR2 SNEGSKA (reference sequence). The length of the CDR3 is 13 residues. The CDR3 DNA reads TGCAGTGCCCCGGGACAGGGGATTCCTGAGCAGTTCTTC. Encoded protein: CSAPGQGIPEQFF.

This clonotype came up a few times. The chain is built from TRBV30 and TRBJ2-3; TRBD1 is a possible D gene (6 bases). Trimming took off 3 bases at V and 1 base at J, with 11 bases between the two ends. This CDR3 contains 14 residues. The V gene's germline CDR1 is GTSNPN and CDR2 SVGIG (reference sequence). The CDR3 DNA reads TGTGCCTGGAGGTCGGCAGGGGGCACAGATACGCAGTATTTT. Translated: CAWRSAGGTDTQYF.

A few counts support this clonotype. The chain links TRBV10-3 to TRBJ2-1; D may be TRBD2 (6 bases). CDR1 ENHRY and CDR2 SYGVKD come from the germline V gene. The V gene lost 6 bases and the J gene lost 6 bases, with 27 bases spanning the gap. The CDR3 length is 18 residues. DNA of the CDR3: TGTGCCATCAGCGCATTTAATACTTGGCAGGGAGGATGCAATGAGCAGTTCTTC. Translating gives CAISAFNTWQGGCNEQFF.

This chain links TRBV7-3 with TRBJ2-1, with 14 bases fitting TRBD2. The CDR3 runs to 14 residues. After removal of 5 bases from V and 12 bases from J, the junction contained 6 bases not matched to a gene. Germline V gene lookup returns CDR1 SGHTA and CDR2 FQGTGA. The CDR3 here is CASSAGTSGRGQFF. The CDR3 DNA reads as TGTGCCAGCAGCGCCGGGACTAGCGGGAGAGGGCAGTTCTTC.

With regard to this clonotype: A junction end diverges from the germline sequence, so it may reflect a read error. The gene calls are TRBV20-1 and TRBJ2-5; D ambiguous. The CDR3 loop spans 14 amino acids. CDR1 and CDR2 from the germline V gene are DFQATT and SNEGSKA (reference sequence). The DNA for the CDR3 is TGCAGTGCTAGAGATCGGGTGTACCAAGAGATCCAGTACTTC. This sequence encodes CSARDRVYQEIQYF.

The V gene is TRBV29-1, the J gene TRBJ2-4, with TRBD1 matching over 8 bases. V shed 6 bases, J shed 3 bases, and the junction held 1 base outside the gene matches. This CDR3 comprises 12 residues. Germline CDR1 SQVTM, CDR2 ANQGSEA. CDR3 DNA sequence: TGCAGCGTGGGGACAGGCAAAAACATTCAGTACTTC. This encodes CSVGTGKNIQYF.

This clonotype was seen many times. The V call is TRBV28, the J call TRBJ2-1; TRBD1 agrees at 7 bases. Trimming cost V 5 bases and J 6 bases; bases outside gene matches: 7. CDR1 is MDHEN, CDR2 SYDVKM, per germline. This CDR3 comprises 14 residues. The CDR3 DNA reads TGTGCCAGCAGTCCCCAGACAGGGACCAATGAGCAGTTCTTC. Translating it yields CASSPQTGTNEQFF.

This clonotype was detected a few times. The chain joins TRBV12-3 or TRBV12-4 to TRBJ1-1; the D gene is possibly TRBD1 (6 bases). CDR3 length: 14 amino acids. The ends were cut back, 6 bases at V and 0 bases at J, with 11 bases in the middle. The CDR3 region has the DNA TGTGCCAGCAGCCATACAGGGATGAACACTGAAGCTTTCTTT. This sequence encodes CASSHTGMNTEAFF.

This clonotype was recorded a few times. This chain joins TRBV19 and TRBJ2-7; no clear D. Germline CDR1 LNHDA, CDR2 SQIVND (reference sequence). This CDR3 comprises 13 residues. The V and J ends lost 8 bases and 3 bases respectively, with 14 bases between them. The CDR3 DNA follows: TGTGCCAGTGCGACCGGCAGCAGCTACGAGCAGTACTTC. Amino acids: CASATGSSYEQYF.

The gene calls are TRBV18 and TRBJ1-4; no firm D call. Between the trimmed V and J ends, which lost 3 bases and 5 bases, there was a span of 13 bases. CDR3 size: 15 residues. Germline assignment: CDR1 KGHSH and CDR2 LQKENI. Here the CDR3 reads CASSPERTENEKLFF. The CDR3 region has the DNA TGTGCCAGCTCACCCGAGCGGACGGAGAATGAAAAACTGTTTTTT.

This rearrangement joins TRBV20-1 to TRBJ2-5; tentative D call: TRBD2 (7 bases). The CDR3 covers 15 residues. V was clipped by 0 bases and J by 1 base, with 12 bases between them. From germline, CDR1 is DFQATT and CDR2 SNEGSKA (reference sequence). CDR3 DNA: TGCAGTGCTAGAGAGGGGGGGCGCCTCCAAGAGACCCAGTACTTC. Translation: CSAREGGRLQETQYF.

This clonotype was counted at least ten times. The chain carries TRBV29-1 and TRBJ2-3; 8 bases are a match to TRBD1. J lost 5 bases, V lost 7 bases, and 5 bases had no gene match. The CDR3 totals 12 residues. Germline V gives CDR1 SQVTM, CDR2 ANQGSEA. The CDR3 is CSADRAGDTQYF. CDR3 sequence (DNA): TGCAGCGCGGACAGGGCAGGAGATACGCAGTATTTT.

This clonotype was recorded many times. This sequence joins TRBV5-1 and TRBJ2-3, with 9 bases lining up with TRBD2. Germline V gene data show CDR1 as SGHRS and CDR2 as YFSETQ. With V trimmed by 4 bases and J by 3 bases, 6 bases remained unmatched. This CDR3 is built from 15 residues. The CDR3 loop is CASSRGTSGTDTQYF. The DNA of the CDR3 is TGCGCCAGCAGCCGGGGCACTAGCGGGACAGATACGCAGTATTTT.

This clonotype was detected ten times or more. The V and J genes are TRBV13 and TRBJ2-2, with no clear D. The CDR3 spans 16 residues. From germline, CDR1 is PRHDT and CDR2 FYEKMQ (reference sequence). V lost 0 bases and J lost 0, with 8 bases in between. In nucleotides, the CDR3 is TGTGCCAGCAGCTTAGGGGCGCTTACGAACACCGGGGAGCTGTTTTTT. This sequence encodes CASSLGALTNTGELFF.

The rearrangement joins TRBV7-9 to TRBJ2-5; 8 bases line up with TRBD1. Germline values: CDR1 SEHNR, CDR2 FQNEAQ (reference sequence). The V segment lost 3 bases and the J segment 2 bases; nucleotides outside the gene matches: 8. The CDR3 contains 16 residues. The CDR3: CASSFSRGQEQETQYF. The CDR3 bases are TGTGCCAGCAGCTTTTCGCGGGGACAGGAACAAGAGACCCAGTACTTC.

The rearrangement uses TRBV7-3 and TRBJ2-1, with 8 nucleotides matching TRBD1. CDR1 is SGHTA and CDR2 is FQGTGA in the germline V gene. Trimming cost V 0 bases and J 8 bases; bases outside gene matches: 6. The CDR3 contains 15 residues. The CDR3 region has the DNA TGTGCCAGCAGCTTAACGGGGACAGGAGGCGATGAGCAGTTCTTC. Translated, it gives CASSLTGTGGDEQFF.

In its sample, this clonotype was seen a few times. V is TRBV11-2 and J is TRBJ2-7, with 11 positions matching TRBD2. Germline lookup yields CDR1 SGHAT and CDR2 FQNNGV. J gave up 0 bases and V 10 bases, and 17 bases lay outside the gene matches. The CDR3 totals 18 residues. The CDR3 nucleotides are TGTGCCATACTACCGGGACTAGCGGTGACGGGGGCCTCCTACGAGCAGTACTTC. Amino acid sequence: CAILPGLAVTGASYEQYF. Based on the CDR3 plus reference TRBV11-2 and TRBJ2-7, the full variable domain is EAGVAQSPRYKIIEKRQSVAFWCNPISGHATLYWYQQILGQGPKLLIQFQNNGVVDDSQLPKDRFSAERLKGVDSTLKIQPAKLEDSAVYLCAILPGLAVTGASYEQYFGPGTRLTVT.

This clonotype was observed at least ten times. The DNA of the CDR3 is TGTGCCACCAGTTCGGGCTACAATGAGCAGTTCTTC. Translation gives CATSSGYNEQFF. The J gene is TRBJ2-1, the V gene TRBV15; D remains unclear. Trimming cost V 6 bases and J 3 bases, with 6 bases left between them. The CDR3 is 12 residues long. The germline V gene encodes CDR1 LNHNV and CDR2 YYDKDF (reference sequence).

J is TRBJ2-5 and V is TRBV6-5; D gene unclear. The germline gives CDR1 MNHEY, CDR2 SVGAGI. This CDR3 has 12 residues. V was pared by 0 bases and J by 5 bases, with 4 bases between. The CDR3 is CASSYSWETQYF. The CDR3 coding sequence is TGTGCCAGCAGTTACTCGTGGGAGACCCAGTACTTC.